Given below is one T cell receptor beta chain in context. Antigen: not known. The data belong to a study of shared clonotypes between healthy human individuals. Study information: The donor group consisted of two women and a few men, aged 18 to 49. Regarding the study as a whole: Estimated richness was generally greater in naive than memory subsets.

The assay was immunoSEQ multiplex PCR, and TCRdb's table has in-frame clones only and misses some. This table holds roughly 2.5 million clones, roughly nine tenths found once. CDR1 SGHTA and CDR2 FQGNSA come from the germline V gene. The length of the CDR3 is 17 residues. Trimming took 5 bases from V and 0 from J, leaving 17 bases between them. Sample: naive CD4+ T cells sorted from blood. This sample's subset: CD45RA+ positively selected. The origin of this receptor is a young man in good health. The chain has TRBV7-2 and TRBJ1-3; D remains unclear. The CDR3 loop is CASSPTSGSLSGNTIYF. The DNA of the CDR3 is TGTGCCAGCAGCCCAACTTCGGGAAGCCTCTCTGGAAACACCATATATTTT. Filled out from reference TRBV7-2 and TRBJ1-3, the complete variable domain reads GAGVSQSPSNKVTEKGKDVELRCDPISGHTALYWYRQSLGQGLEFLIYFQGNSAPDKSGLPSDRFSAERTGGSVSTLTIQRTQQEDSAVYLCASSPTSGSLSGNTIYFGEGSWLTVV.